Listed below are T cell receptor beta chains from one sample, sequenced in a study of blood T cells in healthy people across ages. TCRdb reprocessed the 5' RACE reads via MiXCR and lists one record per CDR3 protein. The sample includes 700,000 to 850,000 distinct CDR3 sequences, approximately 53% of them seen just once. The sequencing input was blood. The receptor source for this set is a man at least 80 years old in good health. The CDR3 runs from the conserved cysteine through the conserved F or W. The D gene is left open where the match is weak. Some rows mark clone size as missing; the rest say once, few, many or name a class of expanded clone.

- TRBJ1-1 - TRBV28 CASSFPGTMNTEAFF TGTGCCAGCAGTTTCCCCGGGACAATGAACACTGAAGCTTTCTTT
- TRBJ2-7 - TRBV4-2 CASGRGEQGHEQYF TGTGCCAGCGGTAGGGGGGAACAGGGGCACGAGCAGTACTTC
- TRBJ2-7 - TRBV9 CASSVAFGLDYEQYF TGTGCCAGCAGCGTAGCCTTTGGCTTGGACTACGAGCAGTACTTC
- TRBJ1-1 TRBD1 TRBV9 CASNPQGFVVGTEAFF TGTGCCAGCAACCCACAGGGGTTTGTAGTCGGCACTGAAGCTTTCTTT
- TRBJ2-7 TRBD2 TRBV20-1 CSHDDGTSGGEGYEQYF TGTTCCCACGACGATGGCACTAGCGGAGGGGAAGGATACGAGCAGTACTTC
- TRBJ2-3 - TRBV6-5 CASSSASRDTQYF TGTGCCAGCAGTTCCGCTAGCAGGGATACGCAGTATTTT
few TRBJ2-1 - TRBV20-1 CSASTLSSYNEQFF TGCAGTGCGTCGACTCTTAGCTCCTACAATGAGCAGTTCTTC
- TRBJ2-5 TRBD2 TRBV7-2 CASSPQAGVRQETQYF TGTGCCAGCAGCCCACAAGCGGGAGTTAGGCAAGAGACCCAGTACTTC
few TRBJ2-4 - TRBV19 CASSALTLRSKNIQYF TGTGCCAGTAGTGCCCTCACCCTCAGGAGCAAAAACATTCAGTACTTC
- TRBJ2-5 TRBD1 TRBV3-1 CASSHRGQGGETQYF TGTGCCAGCAGCCACCGGGGACAGGGGGGGGAGACCCAGTACTTC
- TRBJ1-5 - TRBV7-2 CASSLMVQGNQPQHF TGTGCCAGCAGCTTAATGGTCCAGGGCAATCAGCCCCAGCATTTT
- TRBJ1-2 - TRBV6-6 CASSIYMADGYTF TGTGCCAGCAGTATCTACATGGCCGATGGCTACACCTTC
- TRBJ2-7 TRBD2 TRBV7-9 CAGGLAGGSYEQYF TGTGCCGGTGGACTAGCGGGAGGGTCCTACGAGCAGTACTTC
- TRBJ2-4 TRBD1 TRBV25-1 CASRGREGTGRNIQYF TGTGCCAGCAGGGGACGAGAAGGGACAGGGAGAAACATTCAGTACTTC
- TRBJ2-1 TRBD2 TRBV25-1 CASSDLRLAGVNEQFF TGTGCCAGCAGTGACCTCCGACTAGCGGGAGTGAATGAGCAGTTCTTC
- TRBJ2-2 - TRBV15 CATSRARGKNTGELFF TGTGCCACCAGCAGAGCGAGGGGAAAGAACACCGGGGAGCTGTTTTTT
- TRBJ2-5 - TRBV2 CASSKGRETQYF TGTGCCAGCAGTAAAGGACGGGAGACCCAGTACTTC
- TRBJ2-3 - TRBV20-1 CSARVGLWGPDTQYF TGCAGTGCTAGAGTAGGGCTTTGGGGCCCAGATACGCAGTATTTT
- TRBJ2-7 - TRBV5-5 CASSLVDAGLDEQYF TGTGCCAGCAGCTTAGTTGACGCGGGCTTAGACGAGCAGTACTTC
- TRBJ2-4 - TRBV4-2 CASSQDKSGQGRNIQYF TGTGCCAGCAGCCAAGATAAATCTGGGCAGGGGCGGAACATTCAGTACTTC
- TRBJ2-7 - TRBV11-2 CASSPGAGGIYEQYF TGTGCCAGCAGCCCAGGGGCAGGAGGGATCTACGAGCAGTACTTC
- TRBJ2-5 - TRBV7-2 CASSSQHYQETQYF TGTGCCAGCAGCTCCCAACACTACCAAGAGACCCAGTACTTC
once TRBJ1-2 TRBD1 TRBV5-4 CASSLDRWGQSYGYTF TGTGCCAGCAGCTTGGATAGATGGGGACAGAGCTATGGCTACACCTTC
- TRBJ1-1 - TRBV18 CASSPGRNGPYTEAFF TGTGCCAGCTCACCCGGCAGGAATGGCCCCTACACTGAAGCTTTCTTT
once TRBJ2-7 - TRBV14 CASSQEFGESSYEQYF TGTGCCAGCAGCCAAGAATTCGGCGAGAGCTCCTACGAGCAGTACTTC
- TRBJ1-1 - TRBV3-1 CASSQTSDEAFF TGTGCCAGCAGCCAGACGTCCGACGAAGCTTTCTTT
once TRBJ2-1 TRBD2 TRBV7-7 CASSLSGTSGSGEQFF TGTGCTAGCAGCCTTAGCGGTACTAGCGGGAGCGGTGAGCAGTTCTTC
- TRBJ1-2 TRBD1 TRBV25-1 CASSSANWDRKNYGYTF TGTGCCAGCAGTTCTGCCAACTGGGACAGAAAAAACTATGGCTACACCTTC
- TRBJ2-7 TRBD2 TRBV5-1 CASSLVPSGRNNEQYF TGCGCCAGCAGCTTGGTGCCTAGCGGGAGAAACAATGAGCAGTACTTC
- TRBJ2-6 - TRBV5-1 CASGPGSPLSGANVLTF TGCGCCAGTGGACCGGGGTCCCCCCTCTCTGGGGCCAACGTCCTGACTTTC
few TRBJ2-5 - TRBV14 CASSQGQETQYF TGTGCCAGCAGCCAAGGGCAAGAGACCCAGTACTTC
- TRBJ1-2 TRBD1 TRBV12-3/TRBV12-4 CASSIQGELNYGHTF TGTGCCAGCAGCATACAGGGGGAACTTAACTATGGCCACACCTTC
- TRBJ2-4 - TRBV21-1 CASSNSYPTASGNEAKNIQYF TGTGCCAGCAGCAACTCCTATCCCACGGCGAGCGGGAATGAGGCCAAAAACATTCAGTACTTC
few TRBJ2-7 - TRBV29-1 CSVDSGGVGVYEQYF TGCAGCGTTGATTCGGGCGGGGTCGGGGTTTACGAGCAGTACTTC
few TRBJ2-1 - TRBV15 CATSRVNNEQFF TGTGCCACCAGCAGAGTGAACAATGAGCAGTTCTTC
few TRBJ2-3 - TRBV12-3/TRBV12-4 CASSLSSRADTQYF TGTGCCAGCAGTTTATCGTCGCGGGCAGATACGCAGTATTTT
- TRBJ1-4 - TRBV12-5 CASGPTNEKLFF TGTGCTAGTGGCCCTACTAATGAAAAACTGTTTTTT
- TRBJ2-5 - TRBV9 CASSGDLYQETQYF TGTGCCAGCAGCGGGGACCTGTACCAAGAGACCCAGTACTTC
- TRBJ2-1 - TRBV15 CATSRDSSREQFF TGTGCCACCAGCAGAGATAGTTCGCGTGAGCAGTTCTTC
once TRBJ2-3 - TRBV27 CASSSGPFESTDTQYF TGTGCCAGCAGTTCAGGGCCTTTTGAGAGCACAGATACGCAGTATTTT
- TRBJ2-1 - TRBV29-1 CSVDTSYNEQFF TGCAGCGTTGACACTAGCTACAATGAGCAGTTCTTC
once TRBJ1-4 TRBD1 TRBV24-1 CAPKPGTDNEKLFF TGTGCCCCCAAACCCGGGACAGATAATGAAAAACTGTTTTTT
- TRBJ2-4 - TRBV7-8 CASSPGKGKNIQYF TGTGCCAGCAGCCCAGGGAAGGGCAAAAACATTCAGTACTTC
many TRBJ2-1 TRBD2 TRBV14 CASSPTSGGGVEQFF TGTGCCAGCAGCCCGACTAGCGGAGGGGGCGTTGAGCAGTTCTTC
- TRBJ2-3 TRBD1 TRBV9 CASSAGQAVTDTQYF TGTGCCAGCAGCGCGGGACAGGCAGTCACAGATACGCAGTATTTT
- TRBJ1-2 - TRBV20-1 CSARDMGSGPEGYTF TGCAGTGCTAGAGATATGGGCAGCGGGCCCGAGGGCTACACCTTC
- TRBJ1-2 - TRBV24-1 CATRDTHYGYTF TGTGCCACCAGGGACACACACTATGGCTACACCTTC
- TRBJ2-7 - TRBV9 CASSVASRETEQYF TGTGCCAGCAGCGTAGCTAGTCGGGAGACAGAGCAGTACTTC
once TRBJ1-1 - TRBV20-1 CSARAEGRTEAFF TGCAGTGCTAGAGCCGAGGGAAGGACTGAAGCTTTCTTT
few TRBJ1-5 TRBD1 TRBV18 CASSLDRGYQPQHF TGTGCCAGCTCACTAGACAGGGGGTATCAGCCCCAGCATTTT
few TRBJ2-4 TRBD1 TRBV7-9 CASSPYRGLDKNIQYF TGTGCCAGCAGCCCCTACAGGGGTTTGGACAAAAACATTCAGTACTTC
- TRBJ2-2 TRBD2 TRBV5-1 CASSASGTSGTGELFF TGCGCCAGCAGCGCATCCGGGACTAGCGGCACCGGGGAGCTGTTTTTT
- TRBJ1-1 - TRBV25-1 CASSQTAEAFF TGTGCCAGCAGCCAGACAGCTGAAGCTTTCTTT
- TRBJ1-2 - TRBV27 CASGPGSGGSGYTF TGTGCCAGCGGCCCTGGGTCCGGGGGCTCTGGCTACACCTTC
- TRBJ2-5 TRBD2 TRBV11-2 CASSQSSGRGGETQYF TGTGCCAGCAGCCAAAGTAGCGGGAGGGGGGGAGAGACCCAGTACTTC
- TRBJ2-1 - TRBV7-9 CASSVNGQLDNEQFF TGTGCCAGCAGCGTAAACGGACAGTTGGACAATGAGCAGTTCTTC
- TRBJ2-3 TRBD2 TRBV20-1 CSARGMGSGRAWDHTDTQYF TGCAGTGCTAGAGGGATGGGGAGCGGGAGGGCCTGGGACCACACAGATACGCAGTATTTT